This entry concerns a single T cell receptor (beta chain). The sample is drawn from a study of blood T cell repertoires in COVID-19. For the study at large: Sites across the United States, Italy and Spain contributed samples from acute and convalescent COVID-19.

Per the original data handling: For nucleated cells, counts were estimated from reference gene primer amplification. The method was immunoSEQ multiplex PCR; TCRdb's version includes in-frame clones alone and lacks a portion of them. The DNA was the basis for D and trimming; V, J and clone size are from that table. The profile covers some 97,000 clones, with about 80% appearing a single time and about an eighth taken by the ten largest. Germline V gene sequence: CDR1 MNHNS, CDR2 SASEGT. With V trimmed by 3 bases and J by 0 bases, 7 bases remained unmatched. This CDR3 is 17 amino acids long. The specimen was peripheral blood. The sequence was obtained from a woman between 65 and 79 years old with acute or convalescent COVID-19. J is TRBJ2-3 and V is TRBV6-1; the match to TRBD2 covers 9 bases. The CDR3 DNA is TGTGCCAGCAGTGACGTTACGACTAGCGGTAGCACAGATACGCAGTATTTT. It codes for CASSDVTTSGSTDTQYF.